The present TCR beta chain was sequenced within a study of siplizumab effects on memory and regulatory T cells. The CDR3 covers 15 residues. Worth noting for this clone: The antigen is not known.

It was approximately 9.8 x 10^4 TCR templates that were assayed per sample. Some clones are missing from TCRdb's copy, which holds only in-frame ones; the method was immunoSEQ multiplex PCR. The sample includes 90,000 to 150,000 clones, 93% of them seen just once. Study-wide results and limits: Both greater diversity than memory cells and a major contribution to the alloresponse seemed to characterize naive T cells. An assignable phenotype, naive or memory, was missing from roughly 78-96% of proliferating CD4+ or CD8+ clones.

This chain links TRBV12-1 with TRBJ1-4. TRBV12-1 is listed as a pseudogene. The specimen was non-Treg CD4+ T cells sorted from blood. The sequence derives from a human donor in good health. The CDR3 bases are TGTGCCAGCAGCCCCGGGCCCCGGAGAGGGGAAAAACTGTTTTTT. It codes for CASSPGPRRGEKLFF.